The rows below give T cell receptor beta chains drawn from one sample of a study of T-cell memory formation after mild COVID-19. TCRdb called the 5' RACE reads again in MiXCR, with one record for every CDR3 protein. Among 250,000 to 350,000 distinct CDR3 sequences listed, around 15% were seen once. Material for sequencing was PBMCs or a T cell subset sorted from them (not recorded which). These receptors originate from a man younger than 35 who had mild COVID-19 (a few samples of this study predate the infection). Cell type and time point are not known. Each CDR3 is given with its conserved first and last residue. D genes are given only for firm matches. The size of a clone is reported for some rows only, either as once, few or many, or as a class for expanded clones.

J: TRBJ2-3; V: TRBV5-1; size: few; D: -; CDR3: CASRFGGTSTDTQYF; DNA: TGCGCCAGCAGATTCGGGGGAACTAGCACAGATACGCAGTATTTT
J: TRBJ1-1; V: TRBV5-6; size: many; D: -; CDR3: CASSLGIQAGNTEAFF; DNA: TGTGCCAGCAGCTTGGGCATCCAGGCAGGGAACACTGAAGCTTTCTTT
J: TRBJ2-3; V: TRBV7-9; size: -; D: -; CDR3: CASSFSGVDTQYF; DNA: TGTGCCAGCAGCTTCAGCGGAGTAGATACGCAGTATTTT
J: TRBJ2-1; V: TRBV4-3; size: many; D: -; CDR3: CASSHRVGNEQFF; DNA: TGCGCCAGCAGCCATAGAGTTGGGAATGAGCAGTTCTTC
J: TRBJ1-5; V: TRBV7-6; size: few; D: -; CDR3: CASSFGQNQPQHF; DNA: TGTGCCAGCAGCTTTGGACAGAATCAGCCCCAGCATTTT
J: TRBJ2-5; V: TRBV2; size: -; D: TRBD2; CDR3: CASNRLAQETQYF; DNA: TGTGCCAGCAATCGACTAGCGCAAGAGACCCAGTACTTC
J: TRBJ2-7; V: TRBV12-3/TRBV12-4; size: few; D: TRBD2; CDR3: CASTREGLEQYF; DNA: TGTGCCAGCACCAGGGAGGGCCTCGAGCAGTACTTC
J: TRBJ2-5; V: TRBV6-5; size: -; D: -; CDR3: CASSSLGGVQETQYF; DNA: TGTGCCAGCAGTTCCTTAGGGGGGGTCCAAGAGACCCAGTACTTC
J: TRBJ1-2; V: TRBV5-1; size: -; D: -; CDR3: CASSLASGEGYTF; DNA: TGCGCCAGCAGCTTGGCTTCGGGGGAAGGCTACACCTTC
J: TRBJ2-1; V: TRBV5-1; size: many; D: TRBD2; CDR3: CASSLALAGGPSSYEQFF; DNA: TGCGCCAGCAGCTTGGCGCTAGCGGGGGGGCCAAGTAGTTATGAGCAGTTCTTC
J: TRBJ1-5; V: TRBV12-3/TRBV12-4; size: -; D: TRBD1; CDR3: CASSQGQTNQPQHF; DNA: TGTGCCAGCAGCCAGGGACAGACCAATCAGCCCCAGCATTTT
J: TRBJ2-2; V: TRBV6-2/TRBV6-3; size: -; D: -; CDR3: CASSYSLARGELFF; DNA: TGTGCCAGCAGTTACTCCTTAGCGCGCGGGGAGCTGTTTTTT
J: TRBJ1-1; V: TRBV7-9; size: few; D: -; CDR3: CASSTSGAGAGKSNTEAFF; DNA: TGTGCCAGCAGCACGAGTGGGGCAGGGGCCGGGAAATCGAACACTGAAGCTTTCTTT
J: TRBJ2-1; V: TRBV4-3; size: -; D: -; CDR3: CASSQDRGRKQFF; DNA: TGCGCCAGCAGCCAAGACAGGGGACGGAAGCAGTTCTTC
J: TRBJ2-3; V: TRBV19; size: -; D: -; CDR3: CASGSGSTDTQYF; DNA: TGTGCCAGTGGATCGGGGAGCACAGATACGCAGTATTTT
J: TRBJ2-7; V: TRBV7-2; size: -; D: -; CDR3: CASSWSGAYEQYF; DNA: TGTGCCAGCAGCTGGAGTGGGGCCTACGAGCAGTACTTC
J: TRBJ2-3; V: TRBV29-1; size: -; D: TRBD1; CDR3: CSGELYRGRTDTQYF; DNA: TGCAGCGGCGAGTTGTACAGGGGGCGCACAGATACGCAGTATTTT
J: TRBJ2-4; V: TRBV4-2; size: few; D: -; CDR3: CASSQNTGSGNIQYF; DNA: TGCGCCAGCAGCCAAAATACCGGGTCCGGAAACATTCAGTACTTC
J: TRBJ2-5; V: TRBV7-7; size: many; D: TRBD1; CDR3: CASSLWTGGETQYF; DNA: TGTGCTAGCAGCTTGTGGACAGGGGGAGAGACCCAGTACTTC
J: TRBJ1-5; V: TRBV10-3; size: few; D: -; CDR3: CAISAQTPDSNQPQHF; DNA: TGTGCCATCAGTGCACAGACACCTGATAGCAATCAGCCCCAGCATTTT
J: TRBJ2-1; V: TRBV7-8; size: -; D: TRBD2; CDR3: CASSLGGAEDEQFF; DNA: TGTGCCAGCAGCCTCGGGGGGGCCGAGGATGAGCAGTTCTTC
J: TRBJ1-2; V: TRBV5-6; size: -; D: TRBD1; CDR3: CASSPLETGHPGYTF; DNA: TGTGCCAGCAGCCCTCTCGAGACAGGGCATCCTGGCTACACCTTC
J: TRBJ1-3; V: TRBV4-1; size: few; D: -; CDR3: CASSQDPPSSGNTIYF; DNA: TGCGCCAGCAGCCAAGATCCCCCGAGCTCTGGAAACACCATATATTTT
J: TRBJ2-6; V: TRBV12-3/TRBV12-4; size: -; D: -; CDR3: CASSGGRPGANVLTF; DNA: TGTGCCAGCAGCGGCGGCCGGCCCGGGGCCAACGTCCTGACTTTC
J: TRBJ1-4; V: TRBV28; size: -; D: -; CDR3: CASSLTAGNEKLFF; DNA: TGTGCCAGCAGTTTAACAGCGGGTAATGAAAAACTGTTTTTT
J: TRBJ2-3; V: TRBV9; size: few; D: TRBD2; CDR3: CASARGATDTQYF; DNA: TGTGCCAGCGCGCGGGGGGCCACAGATACGCAGTATTTT
J: TRBJ1-1; V: TRBV12-3/TRBV12-4; size: -; D: -; CDR3: CASSPGGQRTTEAFF; DNA: TGTGCCAGCAGTCCCGGCGGACAGAGAACCACTGAAGCTTTCTTT
J: TRBJ2-5; V: TRBV4-2; size: many; D: TRBD2; CDR3: CASSQRPTSKVQETQYF; DNA: TGTGCCAGCAGCCAACGCCCGACTAGCAAGGTCCAAGAGACCCAGTACTTC
J: TRBJ2-5; V: TRBV20-1; size: few; D: -; CDR3: CSASRGFKETQYF; DNA: TGCAGTGCTAGTCGGGGGTTCAAAGAGACCCAGTACTTC
J: TRBJ2-4; V: TRBV29-1; size: few; D: TRBD1; CDR3: CSGRDRGNIQYF; DNA: TGCAGCGGGAGGGACAGGGGGAACATTCAGTACTTC
J: TRBJ1-5; V: TRBV20-1; size: -; D: TRBD1; CDR3: CSARQGAYQPQHF; DNA: TGCAGTGCCAGACAGGGGGCGTATCAGCCCCAGCATTTT
J: TRBJ2-5; V: TRBV5-5; size: few; D: TRBD2; CDR3: CASSSGLAGVLQETQYF; DNA: TGTGCCAGCAGCTCGGGACTAGCGGGGGTTCTACAAGAGACCCAGTACTTC
J: TRBJ2-4; V: TRBV15; size: many; D: -; CDR3: CATSRRDGKNIQYF; DNA: TGTGCCACCAGCAGACGGGACGGCAAAAACATTCAGTACTTC
J: TRBJ1-1; V: TRBV28; size: -; D: -; CDR3: CATGSSVTEAFF; DNA: TGTGCCACAGGGTCAAGTGTTACTGAAGCTTTCTTT
J: TRBJ2-5; V: TRBV6-2/TRBV6-3; size: few; D: TRBD2; CDR3: CASSSIKLAGKETQYF; DNA: TGTGCCAGCAGTTCCATTAAGCTAGCGGGCAAAGAGACCCAGTACTTC
J: TRBJ2-7; V: TRBV20-1; size: -; D: -; CDR3: CSATDTGVGEQYF; DNA: TGCAGTGCTACAGACACCGGCGTGGGGGAGCAGTACTTC
J: TRBJ1-4; V: TRBV20-1; size: few; D: TRBD1; CDR3: CSAGPTGTREKLFF; DNA: TGCAGTGCTGGCCCGACAGGGACGCGAGAAAAACTGTTTTTT
J: TRBJ2-1; V: TRBV20-1; size: few; D: TRBD2; CDR3: CSARDPSGGSDEQFF; DNA: TGCAGTGCTAGGGATCCTAGCGGGGGGTCGGATGAGCAGTTCTTC
J: TRBJ2-3; V: TRBV7-2; size: -; D: -; CDR3: CASSLEVGRNTQYF; DNA: TGTGCCAGCAGCTTAGAGGTGGGACGGAATACGCAGTATTTT
J: TRBJ1-4; V: TRBV3-1; size: -; D: -; CDR3: CASSQSGSNEKLFF; DNA: TGTGCCAGCAGCCAATCAGGCTCCAATGAAAAACTGTTTTTT
J: TRBJ2-2; V: TRBV20-1; size: few; D: TRBD1; CDR3: CSARAPPDRVTGELFF; DNA: TGCAGTGCTAGAGCCCCCCCGGACAGGGTTACCGGGGAGCTGTTTTTT
J: TRBJ1-2; V: TRBV6-6; size: few; D: -; CDR3: CASSHRQAYGYTF; DNA: TGTGCCAGCAGTCACCGACAGGCCTATGGCTACACCTTC
J: TRBJ1-2; V: TRBV12-3/TRBV12-4; size: -; D: TRBD1; CDR3: CASSLRGPGQGIDHYFGYTF; DNA: TGTGCCAGCAGTTTAAGGGGACCGGGACAGGGAATTGATCATTATTTCGGCTACACCTTC
J: TRBJ1-5; V: TRBV15; size: few; D: -; CDR3: CATSRAGGQPQHF; DNA: TGTGCCACCAGCAGAGCGGGCGGCCAGCCCCAGCATTTT
J: TRBJ1-5; V: TRBV12-3/TRBV12-4; size: many; D: -; CDR3: CASSAQGSANQPQHF; DNA: TGTGCCAGCAGTGCACAGGGTAGTGCAAATCAGCCCCAGCATTTT
J: TRBJ1-1; V: TRBV6-5; size: -; D: -; CDR3: CASSYSRGNRAFF; DNA: TGTGCCAGCAGTTACTCGAGAGGGAATAGAGCTTTCTTT
J: TRBJ2-3; V: TRBV15; size: few; D: TRBD2; CDR3: CATSRAQRGTDTQYF; DNA: TGTGCCACCAGCAGAGCCCAGCGGGGGACAGATACGCAGTATTTT
J: TRBJ1-6; V: TRBV7-6; size: -; D: TRBD1; CDR3: CASSKTGVRRDSPLHF; DNA: TGTGCCAGCAGCAAAACAGGGGTCCGTCGGGATTCACCCCTCCACTTT
J: TRBJ1-2; V: TRBV6-2/TRBV6-3; size: few; D: -; CDR3: CASEKFSGYGYTF; DNA: TGTGCCAGCGAAAAGTTCTCGGGCTATGGCTACACCTTC